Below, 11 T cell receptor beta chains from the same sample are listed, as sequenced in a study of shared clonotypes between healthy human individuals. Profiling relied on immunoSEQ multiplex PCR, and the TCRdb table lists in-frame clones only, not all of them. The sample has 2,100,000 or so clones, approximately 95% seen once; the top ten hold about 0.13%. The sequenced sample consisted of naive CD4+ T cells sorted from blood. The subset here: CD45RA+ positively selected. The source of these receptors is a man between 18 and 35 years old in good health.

In DNA, the CDR3 is TGTGCCAGCAGTTACCTTGAAGGCACCGGGGAGCTGTTTTTT. Protein: CASSYLEGTGELFF. This sequence joins TRBV2 and TRBJ2-2; D unresolved. The V end was cut by 5 bases, the J end by 4 bases, with 11 bases between. The CDR3 contains 14 residues. Germline V gives CDR1 SNHLY, CDR2 FYNNEI.

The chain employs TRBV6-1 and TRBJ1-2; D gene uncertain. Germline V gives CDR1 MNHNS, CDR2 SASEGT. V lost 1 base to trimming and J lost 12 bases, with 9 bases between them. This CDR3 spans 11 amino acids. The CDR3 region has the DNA TGTGCCAGCAGTGAAGACCCTCCCAACACCTTC. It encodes CASSEDPPNTF.

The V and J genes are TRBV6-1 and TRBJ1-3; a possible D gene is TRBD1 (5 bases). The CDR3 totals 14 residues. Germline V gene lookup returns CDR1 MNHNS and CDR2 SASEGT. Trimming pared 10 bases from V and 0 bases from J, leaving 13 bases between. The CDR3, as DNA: TGTGCCATGGGGGACCAGGTCTCTGGAAACACCATATATTTT. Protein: CAMGDQVSGNTIYF.

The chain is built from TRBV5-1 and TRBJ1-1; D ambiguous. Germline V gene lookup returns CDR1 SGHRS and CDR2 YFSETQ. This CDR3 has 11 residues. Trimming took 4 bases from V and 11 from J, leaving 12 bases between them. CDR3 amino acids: CASSMGSVAFF. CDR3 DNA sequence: TGCGCCAGCAGCATGGGGAGTGTGGCTTTCTTT.

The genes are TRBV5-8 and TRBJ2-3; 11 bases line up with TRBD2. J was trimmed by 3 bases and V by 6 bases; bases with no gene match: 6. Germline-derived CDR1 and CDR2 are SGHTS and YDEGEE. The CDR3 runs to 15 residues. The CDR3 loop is CASTLLAGETDTQYF. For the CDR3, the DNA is TGTGCCAGCACCCTACTAGCGGGAGAAACAGATACGCAGTATTTT.

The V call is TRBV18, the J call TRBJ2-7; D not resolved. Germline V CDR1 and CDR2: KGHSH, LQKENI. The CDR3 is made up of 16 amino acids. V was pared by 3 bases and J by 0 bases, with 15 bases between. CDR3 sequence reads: CASSPPGRNPSYEQYF. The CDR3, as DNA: TGTGCCAGCTCACCTCCAGGACGGAACCCCTCCTACGAGCAGTACTTC.

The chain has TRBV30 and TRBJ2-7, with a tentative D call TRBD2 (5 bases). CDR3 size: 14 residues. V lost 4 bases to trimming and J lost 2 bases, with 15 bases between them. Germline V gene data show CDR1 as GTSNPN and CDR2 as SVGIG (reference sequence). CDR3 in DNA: TGTGCCTGGACAGCGGTAGGGATGACCTACGAGCAGTACTTC. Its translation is CAWTAVGMTYEQYF.

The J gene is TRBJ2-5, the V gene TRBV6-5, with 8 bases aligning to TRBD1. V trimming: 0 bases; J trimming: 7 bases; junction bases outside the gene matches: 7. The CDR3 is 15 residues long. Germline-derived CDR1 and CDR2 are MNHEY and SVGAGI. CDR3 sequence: CASSYSTGEFATQYF. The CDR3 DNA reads TGTGCCAGCAGTTACTCGACAGGGGAATTCGCGACCCAGTACTTC.

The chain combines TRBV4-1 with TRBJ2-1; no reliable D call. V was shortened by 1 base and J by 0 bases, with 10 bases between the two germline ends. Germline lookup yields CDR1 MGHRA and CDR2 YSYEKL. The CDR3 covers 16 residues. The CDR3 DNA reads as TGCGCCAGCAGCCAAGCCACTACGACCTCCTACAATGAGCAGTTCTTC. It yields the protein CASSQATTTSYNEQFF.

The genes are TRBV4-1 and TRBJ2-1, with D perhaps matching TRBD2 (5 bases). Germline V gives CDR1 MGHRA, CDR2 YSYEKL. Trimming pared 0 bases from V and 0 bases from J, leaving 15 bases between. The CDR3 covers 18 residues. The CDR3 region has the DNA TGCGCCAGCAGCCAAGAGAACGGGATTTCAAGCTCCTACAATGAGCAGTTCTTC. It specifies CASSQENGISSSYNEQFF.

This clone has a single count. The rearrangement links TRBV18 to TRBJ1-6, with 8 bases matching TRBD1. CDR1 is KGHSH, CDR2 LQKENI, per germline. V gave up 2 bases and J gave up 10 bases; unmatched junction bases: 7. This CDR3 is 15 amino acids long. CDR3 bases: TGTGCCAGCTCACCATCCGGGACAGGAGAATCACCCCTCCACTTT. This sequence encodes CASSPSGTGESPLHF.